This T cell receptor beta chain was documented in a study of blood T cell repertoires in COVID-19. To note about this clone: At the DNA level, this CDR3 is encoded by other sequences in the same sample as well.

This table comes from immunoSEQ multiplex PCR, and its TCRdb copy is limited to in-frame clones, with some not included. The sample lists tens of thousands of clones, around 89% occurring once. Germline assignment: CDR1 SGHNT and CDR2 YENEEA. This CDR3 is built from 15 residues. Trimming took 5 bases from V and 4 from J; bases not matched to a gene: 7. The chain combines TRBV11-3 with TRBJ1-3; 8 positions agree with TRBD1. The receptor was isolated from a human donor in a cohort sampled during active COVID-19. Sequenced material: peripheral blood. The CDR3 protein is CASSPGQGPGNTIYF. As DNA, the CDR3 is TGTGCCAGCAGCCCCGGACAGGGCCCAGGAAACACCATATATTTT. Full variable domain (outside the CDR3, taken from reference TRBV11-3 and TRBJ1-3): EAGVVQSPRYKIIEKKQPVAFWCNPISGHNTLYWYLQNLGQGPELLIRYENEEAVDDSQLPKDRFSAERLKGVDSTLKIQPAELGDSAVYLCASSPGQGPGNTIYFGEGSWLTVV.